The 30 T cell receptor beta chains below were found in one sample sequenced in a study of T cells in Graves' hyperthyroidism and ophthalmopathy. The CDR3 regions of TCR beta were amplified from RNA transcripts. With the HTBI primer set, the TCR CDR3 went through a first round of RT-PCR. TCRdb used MiXCR to reprocess the multiplex PCR reads, holding one entry per CDR3 protein. The top ten hold under 55% of the sample, which has some 530,000 distinct CDR3 sequences, roughly 22% seen once. The specimen sequenced was blood. The receptors originated from a woman aged 70 to 79 with Graves' ophthalmopathy.

This clonotype was detected only a few times. The rearrangement uses TRBV9 and TRBJ2-3, with D maybe TRBD2 (5 bases). The V end was cut by 0 bases, the J end by 3 bases, with 11 bases between. The V gene's germline CDR1 is SGDLS and CDR2 YYNGEE. The CDR3 is 15 residues long. CDR3 loop: CASSVVGDWTDTQYF. In DNA, the CDR3 is TGTGCCAGCAGCGTAGTCGGGGATTGGACAGATACGCAGTATTTT.

This clonotype was found a few times. The chain joins TRBV7-3 to TRBJ2-1; the D is unclear. The germline V and J ends were trimmed by 4 bases and 5 bases, with 12 bases remaining between them. The CDR3 runs to 14 residues. Germline CDR1 SGHTA, CDR2 FQGTGA. The CDR3 spells CASSSSGPNNEQFF. In DNA form, the CDR3 reads TGTGCCAGCAGCTCTTCAGGCCCTAACAATGAGCAGTTCTTC.

The V call is TRBV7-9, the J call TRBJ2-1, with 7 nucleotides matching TRBD1. The CDR3 contains 15 residues. The V gene's germline CDR1 is SEHNR and CDR2 FQNEAQ (reference sequence). After removal of 2 bases from V and 3 bases from J, the junction contained 4 bases not matched to a gene. CDR3 protein: CASSLTGARYNEQFF. Written as DNA, the CDR3 is TGTGCCAGCAGCTTAACAGGGGCTCGCTACAATGAGCAGTTCTTC.

This chain uses TRBV7-3 with TRBJ2-5, with D maybe TRBD2 (7 bases). Germline values: CDR1 SGHTA, CDR2 FQGTGA. The CDR3 contains 15 residues. V was clipped by 6 bases and J by 5 bases, with 19 bases between them. The chain's CDR3 is CASSSMGGRRETQYF. The CDR3 coding sequence is TGTGCCAGCAGTTCGATGGGGGGGCGGCGGGAGACCCAGTACTTC.

The V call is TRBV30, the J call TRBJ1-4; D may be TRBD1 (6 bases). The CDR3 is made up of 13 amino acids. Germline assignment: CDR1 GTSNPN and CDR2 SVGIG (reference sequence). V was cut by 3 bases and J by 6 bases, with 11 bases left in between. The CDR3 DNA is TGTGCCTGGAGGGGGGGGGCATATGAAAAACTGTTTTTT. The encoded protein is CAWRGGAYEKLFF.

Regarding this clonotype: Possible read error: a much larger clone is one base away. No conserved phenylalanine or tryptophan ends this CDR3, so it is likely a read error. The gene calls are TRBV7-2 and TRBJ2-7; 13 bases line up with TRBD2. The V gene end was trimmed by 5 bases and the J gene end by 6 bases; junction bases not matched to a gene: 4. Germline V gene data show CDR1 as SGHTA and CDR2 as FQGNSA. This CDR3 spans 14 amino acids. CDR3 DNA: TGTGCCAGCAGCCGACTAGCGGGAGGAGGCGAGCAGTACTGC. Translated: CASSRLAGGGEQYC.

This clonotype was seen many times. V gene TRBV12-3 or TRBV12-4 combines with J gene TRBJ2-5; D is unresolved. V was shortened by 6 bases and J by 5 bases, with 10 bases between the two germline ends. CDR3 length equals 12 residues. The CDR3 DNA sequence: TGTGCCAGCAGCCAACCCTTGGAGACCCAGTACTTC. This encodes CASSQPLETQYF.

In this sample, this clonotype turned up a few times. This rearrangement joins TRBV10-3 to TRBJ2-1; no clear D gene. Trimming took off 7 bases at V and 4 bases at J, with 11 bases between the two ends. Germline V gene lookup returns CDR1 ENHRY and CDR2 SYGVKD. CDR3 length: 13 residues. The DNA of the CDR3 is TGTGCCATCACCGGTGGAAATTACAATGAGCAGTTCTTC. Its translation is CAITGGNYNEQFF.

The table lists this clonotype with a few counts. The CDR3 nucleotides read TGCGCCAGCAGCCCAGCCCCTAATGAAAAACTGTTTTTT. This encodes CASSPAPNEKLFF. This chain uses TRBV4-1 with TRBJ1-4, with no clear D. V was clipped by 4 bases and J by 3 bases, with 6 bases between them. This CDR3 comprises 13 residues. Germline CDR1 MGHRA, CDR2 YSYEKL.

This clonotype was detected a few times. The V call is TRBV5-1, the J call TRBJ2-1, with a weak D call TRBD2 (5 bases). Germline-derived CDR1 and CDR2 are SGHRS and YFSETQ. Trimming took 0 bases from V and 2 from J, leaving 12 bases between them. The CDR3 consists of 16 residues. The CDR3 DNA reads TGCGCCAGCAGCTTGGAGGCTAGCCAAACCTACAATGAGCAGTTCTTC. The encoded protein is CASSLEASQTYNEQFF.

V gene TRBV5-1 combines with J gene TRBJ1-3; 8 bases agree with TRBD1. The germline V gene has CDR1 SGHRS and CDR2 YFSETQ. Germline trimming cut 4 bases from V and 4 bases from J; bases unmatched to any gene: 7. The CDR3 runs to 15 residues. This chain's CDR3 is CASSEGTGGGNTIYF. CDR3 DNA: TGCGCCAGCAGCGAAGGAACAGGGGGAGGAAACACCATATATTTT.

This clonotype was detected only a few times. This sequence joins TRBV7-9 and TRBJ1-1, with D possibly TRBD1 on 6 matching bases. The CDR3 contains 14 residues. Trimming took off 3 bases at V and 1 base at J, with 9 bases between the two ends. Per the germline V gene, CDR1 is SEHNR and CDR2 is FQNEAQ (reference sequence). The CDR3 DNA sequence: TGTGCCAGCAGCTTGGGGACAAAGAACACTGAAGCTTTCTTT. It is translated as CASSLGTKNTEAFF.

The V call is TRBV7-9, the J call TRBJ2-3; 9 positions match TRBD2. CDR1 and CDR2 from the germline V gene are SEHNR and FQNEAQ (reference sequence). With V trimmed by 0 bases and J by 4 bases, 14 bases remained unmatched. The CDR3 contains 19 residues. CDR3: CASSLAWAFGGRASDTQYF. In DNA, the CDR3 is TGTGCCAGCAGCTTAGCCTGGGCCTTCGGCGGGAGGGCTTCAGATACGCAGTATTTT.

With respect to this clonotype: One end of the junction fails to match germline, which may point to a read error. The chain carries TRBV11-1 and TRBJ1-5, with D unclear. Germline V CDR1 and CDR2: SGHAT, FQDESV (reference sequence). The CDR3 totals 13 residues. This chain's CDR3 is CASSLYQDQPRHF. The CDR3, as DNA: TGTGCCAGCAGTTTGTACCAGGATCAGCCCCGGCATTTT.

The gene calls are TRBV28 and TRBJ2-6; D is perhaps TRBD2 (6 bases). In germline, CDR1 is MDHEN, CDR2 SYDVKM. The V gene lost 6 bases and the J gene lost 5 bases, with 11 bases spanning the gap. CDR3 length: 14 residues. The CDR3 loop is CASRGGHWANVLTF. The CDR3 DNA reads TGTGCCAGCAGAGGAGGGCACTGGGCCAACGTCCTGACTTTC.

This clonotype appeared many times. The chain is built from TRBV11-2 and TRBJ2-3, with 7 bases fitting TRBD2. The CDR3 sequence is 15 residues long. Per germline, CDR1 SGHAT and CDR2 FQNNGV. V shed 2 bases and J 5 bases; nucleotides not matched to a gene: 7. The chain's CDR3 is CASSLWAGEGDTQYF. In DNA, the CDR3 is TGTGCCAGCAGCTTATGGGCGGGAGAAGGAGATACGCAGTATTTT.

The CDR3 nucleotides are TGTGCCAGCAGCCAGTCGGGGGCGCCTGAAGCTTTCTTT. Translating gives CASSQSGAPEAFF. The chain combines TRBV3-1 with TRBJ1-1; tentative D call: TRBD1 (6 bases). Trimming left V 3 bases short and J 6 bases short, with 11 bases between. This CDR3 comprises 13 residues. Germline V gene sequence: CDR1 LGHDT, CDR2 YNNKEL (reference sequence).

This clonotype showed up just a few times. This chain connects TRBV7-9 to TRBJ2-3, with 10 nucleotides matching TRBD2. This CDR3 is built from 14 residues. V gave up 6 bases and J gave up 4 bases; unmatched junction bases: 4. Germline CDR1 is SEHNR and CDR2 is FQNEAQ (reference sequence). CDR3 bases: TGTGCCAGCAGGTCCGGGACTAGCGCAGATACGCAGTATTTT. Its translation: CASRSGTSADTQYF.

This rearrangement joins TRBV29-1 to TRBJ1-1; the D gene is possibly TRBD1 (6 bases). CDR1 and CDR2 (germline): SQVTM, ANQGSEA. The ends were cut back, 4 bases at V and 8 bases at J, with 8 bases in the middle. The CDR3 is 10 amino acids. The CDR3 sequence: CSVGTVEAFF. The CDR3 coding sequence is TGCAGCGTTGGGACAGTCGAAGCTTTCTTT.

V gene TRBV5-8 combines with J gene TRBJ2-6; no clear D. Germline CDR1 and CDR2: SGHTS and YDEGEE. The CDR3 extends over 15 amino acids. V gave up 5 bases and J gave up 2 bases, with 11 bases separating them. CDR3 nucleotide sequence: TGTGCCAGCAGACCGGTTGACCCTGGGGCCAACGTCCTGACTTTC. Amino acid sequence: CASRPVDPGANVLTF.

The chain couples TRBV27 to TRBJ1-1; possible D gene TRBD1, 6 bases. This CDR3 is 17 amino acids long. Trimming took off 0 bases at V and 4 bases at J, with 18 bases between the two ends. The germline V gene encodes CDR1 MNHEY and CDR2 SMNVEV (reference sequence). CDR3 DNA sequence: TGTGCCAGCAGTTTATCCCCACAGGGATTTACGGGCACTGAAGCTTTCTTT. The encoded protein is CASSLSPQGFTGTEAFF.

The table lists this clonotype with a few counts. The V and J genes are TRBV6-5 and TRBJ2-3; TRBD2 matches 8 bases. CDR3 length: 16 amino acids. Looked up from germline, CDR1 is MNHEY and CDR2 is SVGAGI. With 2 bases clipped from V and 3 bases from J, the junction kept 7 bases outside the gene matches. The CDR3 is CASSYGGLVQTDTQYF. CDR3 bases: TGTGCCAGCAGTTACGGGGGACTAGTACAAACAGATACGCAGTATTTT.

This chain connects TRBV15 to TRBJ1-2, with D perhaps matching TRBD1 (5 bases). CDR3 length: 15 residues. CDR1 and CDR2 from the germline V gene are LNHNV and YYDKDF (reference sequence). The V and J ends lost 7 bases and 7 bases respectively, with 22 bases between them. The CDR3 sequence is CATNPGFGAVSGYTF. As DNA, the CDR3 is TGTGCCACCAACCCAGGCTTCGGGGCTGTATCTGGCTACACCTTC.

Details on this clonotype: Since a much larger clone is just one base distant, this may be a read error. This is likely a read error, given that the CDR3 carries no conserved phenylalanine or tryptophan at its end. This chain uses TRBV12-3 or TRBV12-4 with TRBJ2-3; TRBD2 matches 9 bases. The V segment lost 7 bases and the J segment 0 bases; nucleotides outside the gene matches: 11. This CDR3 region has 17 residues. CDR3: CASTHVTSGYSTDTQYS. CDR3 DNA sequence: TGTGCCAGCACCCACGTGACTAGCGGCTATAGCACAGATACGCAGTATTCT.

This clonotype was recorded at least ten times. The V call is TRBV28, the J call TRBJ2-2, with 12 bases matching TRBD2. The CDR3 covers 17 residues. After removal of 4 bases from V and 3 bases from J, the junction contained 6 bases not matched to a gene. Germline V gene lookup returns CDR1 MDHEN and CDR2 SYDVKM. The CDR3 is CASSSQPSGRDTGELFF. DNA for the CDR3: TGTGCCAGCAGTTCGCAACCTAGCGGGAGGGACACCGGGGAGCTGTTTTTT.

The table lists this clonotype with a few counts. The chain recombines TRBV28 with TRBJ2-3; D is undetermined. This CDR3 has 15 amino acids. Germline CDR1 is MDHEN and CDR2 is SYDVKM. Between the trimmed V and J ends, which lost 8 bases and 0 bases, there was a span of 15 bases. As DNA, the CDR3 is TGTGCCAGCCCGCCAACTGTATCTAGCACAGATACGCAGTATTTT. Amino acids: CASPPTVSSTDTQYF.

The sample holds a few counts of this clonotype. One base away lies a much larger clone, so this may be a sequencing read error. CDR3 nucleotides: TGTGCCAGCAGCTACGATCGACAGGGATATGGCCACACCTTC. It codes for CASSYDRQGYGHTF. The rearrangement links TRBV7-2 to TRBJ1-2; TRBD1 agrees at 7 bases. The length of the CDR3 is 14 residues. Looked up from germline, CDR1 is SGHTA and CDR2 is FQGNSA.

This sequence joins TRBV7-9 and TRBJ1-1; D gene unclear. V dropped 2 bases and J dropped 0 bases, with 10 bases sitting between them. Germline V gene sequence: CDR1 SEHNR, CDR2 FQNEAQ (reference sequence). The CDR3 loop spans 15 amino acids. DNA for the CDR3: TGTGCCAGCAGCTTAAGGGTAGTGGTGAACACTGAAGCTTTCTTT. This translates into CASSLRVVVNTEAFF.

The V gene is TRBV6-2 or TRBV6-3, the J gene TRBJ2-7; 8 bases match TRBD2. This CDR3 region has 13 residues. Germline CDR1 MNHEY, CDR2 SVGEGT. The V and J ends lost 10 bases and 2 bases, in that order; junction bases with no gene match: 7. The CDR3 protein is CATRRGGAYEQYF. CDR3 bases: TGTGCCACCAGACGGGGGGGGGCCTACGAGCAGTACTTC.

This clonotype was counted a few times. The chain carries TRBV15 and TRBJ2-5; TRBD2 matches at 7 bases. J was trimmed by 2 bases and V by 1 base; bases with no gene match: 7. This CDR3 is built from 16 residues. Germline V gene lookup returns CDR1 LNHNV and CDR2 YYDKDF (reference sequence). CDR3 residues: CATSRGGGEGQETQYF. The CDR3 bases are TGTGCCACCAGCAGAGGTGGAGGGGAGGGTCAAGAGACCCAGTACTTC.